The present T cell receptor beta chain was sequenced within a study of shared clonotypes between healthy human individuals. Study outcomes and limitations: Only blood underwent sampling, and tissue repertoires likely differ.

This CDR3 region has 16 residues. Germline values: CDR1 LNHDA, CDR2 SQIVND (reference sequence). The junction had 6 bases not matched to a gene; V was cut back by 4 bases and J by 2 bases. Replicate PCRs run on unsorted PBMC used roughly 320 ng DNA, which was about 30,000 T cell genomes. The method was immunoSEQ multiplex PCR; TCRdb's version includes in-frame clones alone and lacks a portion of them. The table lists hundreds of thousands of clones, around 79% of them singletons. This clone turned up a few times. What it recognizes is unknown. The sample taken for sequencing was PBMCs. V and J are TRBV19 and TRBJ2-3; 10 bases match TRBD1. The TCR was taken from a woman aged 35 to 49 in good health. Some clones in this sample may be carry-over from other donors' samples. Here the CDR3 reads CASSTRQGADTDTQYF. CDR3 nucleotides: TGTGCCAGTAGTACCAGACAGGGGGCGGACACAGATACGCAGTATTTT.